This T cell receptor beta chain derives from a study of T cells in Graves' hyperthyroidism and ophthalmopathy (dated by TCRdb to about 2019). In terms of the full investigation: Peripheral blood was sampled at the time of initial diagnosis, prior to any treatment. Prospective prediction of ophthalmopathy was tested in an independent validation cohort of 18 to 20 hyperthyroidism patients and around 16 patients who later progressed to ophthalmopathy. Following sampling, methimazole starting at 30 mg daily was given to hyperthyroidism patients, and high-dose intravenous methylprednisolone was given to ophthalmopathy patients. The paper reports TCR Vbeta CDR3 sequencing of 140 or so peripheral blood samples: around 45 ophthalmopathy, under 80 hyperthyroidism and around 17 progressor patients. Thyroid tissue and blood T-cell repertoires from about six Graves' hyperthyroidism patients were also compared in the study. The approximately 100 discovery patients were divided at random into training and test sets in a 7:3 ratio. TCR V-J signatures able to tell the groups apart were searched for in a discovery cohort of 90 to 100 patients, of whom more than 40 had Graves' ophthalmopathy and around 56 had stable Graves' hyperthyroidism.

With regard to this clonotype: The antigen this receptor binds is unknown. One base away there is no much larger clone; base qualities are not given.

TCR beta CDR3 regions were amplified from RNA transcripts. For the first round of RT-PCR on the TCR CDR3, the HTBI primer set was used together with the Qiagen OneStep RT-PCR kit. The libraries were constructed in a second round of multiplex PCR and then size-selected and purified. Paired-end sequencing of the libraries was performed with 100 bp reads on an Illumina HiSeq2000. In the authors' own workflow: Raw data were processed with SOAPnuke, discarding reads with adapters, uncalled bases, mean Phred below 15, or no exact constant-primer or identifier match. High-quality paired reads were merged with COPE v1.2.5, and unique nucleotide sequences were defined as clonotypes. Clonotypes were aligned to IMGT TRBV, TRBD and TRBJ reference segments using MiTCR v1.1. Analysis was restricted to V-J combinations with a frequency above 0.0001, which covered roughly 99% of repertoires. The TCS score was defined as the ratio of F50 (clonal expansion) to E x V (chaos), calculated using BLOSUM62-based TCRdist between CDR3 peptides within each V-J. Welch's t-statistics and random forest reduced fewer than 600 V-J features to 13, which were used in a naive Bayes classifier (R e1071). Through fastp at Q25 and MiXCR, TCRdb rebuilt clones from the public reads, retaining in-frame beta chains. For every CDR3 protein sequence, its rows merge into one entry that carries the most common genes and DNA. TCRdb, not the authors, supplied the V and J calls. This sample holds hundreds of thousands of distinct CDR3 sequences; 12% to 15% were observed only once. Roughly 14% of the sample is held by the ten biggest clonotypes.

The paper as a whole reports these results and caveats: Sample size was not statistically predetermined, and blinding of investigators to group allocation was not performed. Blood samples also contained most of the expanded thyroid clonotypes (frequency above 0.001), which suggests that blood repertoires may reflect thyroid immune responses. Ophthalmopathy was separated from stable hyperthyroidism by a 13 V-J signature model, with around 88% sensitivity and about 81% specificity obtained in cross-validation and 80%/75% obtained in testing. During validation, the model predicted progression to ophthalmopathy a median of about 5.9 months ahead of onset, with roughly 65% sensitivity and about 72% specificity.

Stable Graves' hyperthyroidism was defined as no progression to ophthalmopathy during 18 months of follow-up. Hyperthyroidism patients were newly diagnosed, with disease duration under 2 months, and aged 18 to 65 years. Exclusion was applied to patients with uncontrolled infections, other autoimmune diseases, pregnancy or lactation. Diagnoses were based on clinical symptoms, serum thyroxine and TRAb, thyroid ultrasound and orbital computed tomography. PBMCs were separated from roughly 9.3 ml of fresh peripheral blood using Ficoll-Paque density gradient centrifugation. Total RNA was extracted with Trizol reagent, and quality was checked on an Agilent 2100 Bioanalyzer. The junction shows trimming of 4 bases on V and 4 bases on J, and the gene matches do not reach 6 bases of it. As encoded in the germline V gene, CDR1 is SGHVS while CDR2 is FQNEAQ. Counted from cysteine to phenylalanine, this CDR3 has 15 amino acids. Only CDR3 DNA is held: 45 bases, read in frame from base 1.

The clonotype was recovered from a woman between 40 and 55 years old with Graves' hyperthyroidism. Material for sequencing was blood. This chain joins TRBV7-8 to TRBJ1-1; 10 bases in the middle match TRBD1. The CDR3: CASSSRTGGITEAFF. Here is the DNA: TGTGCCAGCAGCTCCCGGACAGGGGGGATCACTGAAGCTTTCTTT.